The rows below give T cell receptor beta chains drawn from one sample of a study of cytomegalovirus exposure and HLA in healthy donors. Generated by immunoSEQ multiplex PCR, the TCRdb table keeps only in-frame clones and is missing some. The profile shows 150,000 to 200,000 clones, roughly three quarters of them singletons. Sequenced: PBMCs. Every receptor here comes from a woman aged 45-65 years in good health and CMV-seronegative. CDR3s leave out the opening cysteine and the closing phenylalanine or tryptophan. The D gene is left open where the match is weak.

V: TRBV21-1; J: TRBJ1-3; D: NA; CDR3: CTGGNTIY
V: TRBV11-2; J: TRBJ2-1; D: TRBD1; CDR3: ASSTRPGQGYNEQF
V: TRBV11-2; J: TRBJ2-7; D: TRBD2; CDR3: ASSLGTSGTFYEQY
V: TRBV7-2; J: TRBJ1-3; D: NA; CDR3: ASSLRTSLAGNTIY
V: TRBV28; J: TRBJ1-1; D: NA; CDR3: ASSFVGGRGTEAF
V: TRBV7-6; J: TRBJ1-1; D: TRBD1; CDR3: ASSLWTGLNTEAF
V: TRBV14; J: TRBJ2-7; D: NA; CDR3: ASSQVPGSLEQY
V: TRBV5-1; J: TRBJ1-1; D: TRBD1; CDR3: ASSLEGALNTEAF
V: TRBV6-5; J: TRBJ1-2; D: NA; CDR3: ASSYSGGNYGYT
V: TRBV6-5; J: TRBJ2-5; D: NA; CDR3: ASSSGYQETQY
V: TRBV5-4; J: TRBJ1-2; D: TRBD1; CDR3: ASSLAGGYGYT
V: TRBV28; J: TRBJ2-7; D: TRBD2; CDR3: ASVGLAEQY
V: TRBV7-2; J: TRBJ2-2; D: TRBD2; CDR3: ASSFLAGVIGELF
V: TRBV6-4; J: TRBJ1-5; D: TRBD1; CDR3: ASLRDRDVQPQH
V: TRBV2; J: TRBJ2-7; D: TRBD2; CDR3: ASIGTSYEQY
V: TRBV7-2; J: TRBJ2-1; D: TRBD1; CDR3: ASSLGQGVYNEQF
V: TRBV5-1; J: TRBJ1-2; D: TRBD1; CDR3: ASSPEGTAYGYT
V: TRBV19; J: TRBJ1-6; D: NA; CDR3: ASSGYTEGSSAGNSPLH